Here is one T cell receptor (beta chain) with its context. The authors reverse transcribed all of the isolated RNA, so sequencing captured expressed TCRB transcripts. Sequencing was performed with immunoSEQ multiplex PCR; in TCRdb, only in-frame clones are kept and a portion is missing. The sample records 150,000 or so clones, about a tenth being singletons. These data are taken from a study of beta chain features in type 1 diabetes. V dropped 0 bases and J dropped 2 bases, with 11 bases sitting between them. The CDR3 length is 16 residues. CDR1 and CDR2 (germline): LGHNA, YSLEER. The sequence was obtained from a woman aged 40 to 50 in good health. Sequencing was done on a sample of central memory CD4+ T cells from blood. The rearrangement uses TRBV4-3 and TRBJ1-5, with a possible D match to TRBD1 (5 bases). CDR3 coding DNA: TGCGCCAGCAGCCAAGACGGGTGGGGGGGCAATCAGCCCCAGCATTTT. Translation gives CASSQDGWGGNQPQHF.